This record looks at one T cell receptor beta chain sequence and its context. This record comes from a study of blood T cell repertoires in COVID-19. The overall study: Samples representing acute and convalescent COVID-19 were sourced from the United States, Italy and Spain.

Original processing notes: For nucleated cells, counts were estimated from reference gene primer amplification. Here immunoSEQ multiplex PCR was the method, and the copy in TCRdb shows in-frame clones only, minus some. The V and J calls and clone size come from that table; D and trimming were worked out from the DNA. The repertoire has over 130,000 clones, about 80% of them found once; the top ten carry roughly 2.2%. CDR1 and CDR2 from the germline V gene are MNHNS and SASEGT. The V end lost 0 bases, the J end lost 6 bases, and 14 bases lay between the germline ends. The length of the CDR3 is 16 residues.

The sequencing sample was made of peripheral blood. The source is a man between 65 and 85 years old with acute or convalescent COVID-19. The genes are TRBV6-1 and TRBJ1-4; D might be TRBD1 (6 bases). CDR3 in DNA: TGTGCCAGCAGTGAAGCCGGAACCCCAGGGGATGAAAAACTGTTTTTT. Translating it yields CASSEAGTPGDEKLFF.